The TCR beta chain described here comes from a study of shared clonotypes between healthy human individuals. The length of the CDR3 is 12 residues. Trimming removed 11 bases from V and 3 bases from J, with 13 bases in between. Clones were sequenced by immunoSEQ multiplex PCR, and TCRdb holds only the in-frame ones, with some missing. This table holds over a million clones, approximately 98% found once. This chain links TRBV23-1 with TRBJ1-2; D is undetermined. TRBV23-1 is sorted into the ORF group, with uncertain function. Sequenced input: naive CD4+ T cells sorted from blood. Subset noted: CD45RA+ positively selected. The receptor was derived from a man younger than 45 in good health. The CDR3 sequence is CAGPFGDYGYTF. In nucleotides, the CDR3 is TGCGCCGGCCCCTTCGGTGACTATGGCTACACCTTC.